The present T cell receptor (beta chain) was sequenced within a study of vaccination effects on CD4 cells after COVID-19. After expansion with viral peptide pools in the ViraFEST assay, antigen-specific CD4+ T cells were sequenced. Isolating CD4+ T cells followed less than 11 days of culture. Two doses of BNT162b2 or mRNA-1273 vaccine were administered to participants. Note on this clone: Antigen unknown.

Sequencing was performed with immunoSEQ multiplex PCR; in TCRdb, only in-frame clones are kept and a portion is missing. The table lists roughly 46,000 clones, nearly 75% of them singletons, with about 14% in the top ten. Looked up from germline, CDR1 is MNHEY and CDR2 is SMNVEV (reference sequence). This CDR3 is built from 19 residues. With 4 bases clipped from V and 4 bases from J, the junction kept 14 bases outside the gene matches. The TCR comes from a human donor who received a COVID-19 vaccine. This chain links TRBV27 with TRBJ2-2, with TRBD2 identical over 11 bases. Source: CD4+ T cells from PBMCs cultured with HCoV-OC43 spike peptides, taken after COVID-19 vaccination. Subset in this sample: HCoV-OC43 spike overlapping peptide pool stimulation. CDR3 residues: CASSYLPLAGGPSTGELFF. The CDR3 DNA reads TGTGCCAGCAGTTACCTCCCCCTAGCGGGAGGACCGAGCACCGGGGAGCTGTTTTTT.